This record concerns one T cell receptor beta chain sequence. The CDR3 runs to 16 residues. V shed 5 bases and J 2 bases; nucleotides not matched to a gene: 11. Germline V gene sequence: CDR1 MDHEN, CDR2 SYDVKM. This specimen belongs to a study of shared clonotypes between healthy human individuals. Terminally differentiated effector memory CD45RA+ cells were excluded by CCR7 positive selection of CD45RO-negative cells. Only in-frame clones appear in the TCRdb table, and some are missing; sequencing was by immunoSEQ multiplex PCR. The sample has some 2 million clones, just under 95% seen once. The source is a man between 18 and 29 years old in good health. The sequenced sample consisted of naive CD8+ T cells sorted from blood. The chain is built from TRBV28 and TRBJ1-1; 7 positions agree with TRBD1. CDR3 protein: CASSHPGQEVNTEAFF. Here the CDR3 DNA reads TGTGCCAGCAGTCACCCAGGACAGGAAGTCAACACTGAAGCTTTCTTT.